The 22 T cell receptor beta chains below were found in one sample sequenced in a study of radiotherapy plus CTLA-4 blockade in lung cancer. The assay was immunoSEQ multiplex PCR, and TCRdb's table has in-frame clones only and misses some. This sample has some 94,000 clones, with roughly 85% found just once. The starting material was peripheral blood, obtained from a patient treated with radiotherapy plus ipilimumab. These TCRs come from a human donor with non-small cell lung cancer that progressed on radiotherapy plus ipilimumab.

This clone came up once. This rearrangement joins TRBV9 to TRBJ1-1; tentative D call: TRBD1 (6 bases). CDR1 is SGDLS, CDR2 YYNGEE, per germline. CDR3 size: 15 residues. Trimming left V 3 bases short and J 1 base short, with 13 bases between. The CDR3 loop reads CASSAGTLGNTEAFF. The DNA of the CDR3 is TGTGCCAGCAGCGCTGGGACATTAGGGAACACTGAAGCTTTCTTT.

The chain joins TRBV10-1 to TRBJ1-4, with D perhaps TRBD1 (5 bases). Trimming cost V 0 bases and J 0 bases, with 14 bases left between them. Germline loops: CDR1 WNHNN, CDR2 SYGVQD (reference sequence). The CDR3 consists of 18 residues. CDR3 loop: CASSESRGWIPTNEKLFF. DNA for the CDR3: TGCGCCAGCAGTGAGTCAAGGGGTTGGATCCCAACTAATGAAAAACTGTTTTTT.

The chain joins TRBV5-6 to TRBJ1-1; no definite D call. Per germline, CDR1 SGHDT and CDR2 YYEEEE. This CDR3 contains 11 residues. V lost 1 base and J lost 6, with 4 bases in between. This chain's CDR3 is CASSLFSEAFF. The CDR3 DNA is TGTGCCAGCAGCTTGTTCTCTGAAGCTTTCTTT.

This rearrangement joins TRBV6-5 to TRBJ2-1, with 10 bases identical to TRBD2. Trimming removed 2 bases from V and 5 bases from J; junction bases left unmatched: 3. Germline V gives CDR1 MNHEY, CDR2 SVGAGI. This CDR3 has 15 amino acids. The CDR3 sequence is CASSYRSGRDNEQFF. The CDR3 DNA follows: TGTGCCAGCAGTTACCGCAGCGGGAGGGACAATGAGCAGTTCTTC.

This rearrangement joins TRBV27 to TRBJ2-3; possibly TRBD2 for D (6 bases). Trimming took off 10 bases at V and 8 bases at J, with 25 bases between the two ends. CDR1 MNHEY and CDR2 SMNVEV come from the germline V gene (reference sequence). The CDR3 spans 15 residues. CDR3 nucleotide sequence: TGTGCCACGGGGACTGGGGACGGGGACGTGGTTACGCAGTATTTT. Its protein is CATGTGDGDVVTQYF.

This sequence joins TRBV7-9 and TRBJ2-1; 9 bases line up with TRBD1. Germline values: CDR1 SEHNR, CDR2 FQNEAQ (reference sequence). J was trimmed by 5 bases and V by 5 bases; bases with no gene match: 7. This CDR3 has 15 residues. CDR3 sequence reads: CASSPVRDRDNEQFF. CDR3 sequence (DNA): TGTGCCAGCAGCCCCGTCCGGGACAGGGACAATGAGCAGTTCTTC.

The J gene is TRBJ2-7, the V gene TRBV27; D is uncertain. The V end lost 3 bases, the J end lost 3 bases, and 6 bases lay between the germline ends. CDR3 length: 12 residues. Germline CDR1 and CDR2: MNHEY and SMNVEV (reference sequence). The CDR3 sequence: CASSLGGYEQYF. CDR3 bases: TGTGCCAGCAGTTTGGGCGGCTACGAGCAGTACTTC.

This clone was observed a few times. The chain joins TRBV6-5 to TRBJ2-1; 7 bases agree with TRBD1. The length of the CDR3 is 13 residues. CDR1 is MNHEY, CDR2 SVGAGI, per germline. V shed 6 bases and J 3 bases; nucleotides not matched to a gene: 2. CDR3 nucleotides: TGTGCCAGCAGCCGGGACAGCTACAATGAGCAGTTCTTC. Protein product: CASSRDSYNEQFF.

The chain carries TRBV28 and TRBJ2-3; 10 nucleotides align to TRBD2. In germline, CDR1 is MDHEN, CDR2 SYDVKM. V shed 6 bases, J shed 3 bases, and the junction held 9 bases outside the gene matches. This CDR3 has 16 residues. CDR3 residues: CASSRELAGLTDTQYF. In DNA form, the CDR3 reads TGTGCCAGCAGCCGTGAACTAGCGGGATTGACAGATACGCAGTATTTT.

The chain joins TRBV7-9 to TRBJ2-1; possibly TRBD1 for D (6 bases). The ends were cut back, 0 bases at V and 4 bases at J, with 7 bases in the middle. Per germline, CDR1 SEHNR and CDR2 FQNEAQ (reference sequence). The CDR3 sequence is 14 residues long. In nucleotides, the CDR3 is TGTGCCAGCAGCTTAGCCGGACAGTACAATGAGCAGTTCTTC. Translating it yields CASSLAGQYNEQFF.

The CDR3 bases are TGTGCCAGCACCCCTGGCCCGGGAACAGATACGCAGTATTTT. Translation gives CASTPGPGTDTQYF. The chain combines TRBV5-6 with TRBJ2-3, with a possible D match to TRBD2 (5 bases). The germline CDR1 and CDR2 sequences are SGHDT and YYEEEE. The germline V and J ends were trimmed by 6 bases and 3 bases, with 14 bases remaining between them. This CDR3 comprises 14 residues.

The chain uses TRBV18 and TRBJ2-1, with D possibly TRBD2 on 5 matching bases. Germline CDR1 KGHSH, CDR2 LQKENI. This CDR3 comprises 15 residues. With 3 bases removed from V and 6 bases from J, the gap between germline ends came to 15 bases. The CDR3: CASSPSGSGGNEQFF. Here the CDR3 DNA reads TGTGCCAGCTCACCCTCGGGGAGCGGAGGCAATGAGCAGTTCTTC.

This clone was found once. The genes are TRBV4-2 and TRBJ2-1; D unresolved. This CDR3 has 15 amino acids. Trimming took off 1 base at V and 1 base at J, with 8 bases between the two ends. From germline, CDR1 is LGHNA and CDR2 YNFKEQ. The CDR3 bases are TGTGCCAGCAGCCAAGTTGCGGATTCCTACAATGAGCAGTTCTTC. Its translation is CASSQVADSYNEQFF.

The V call is TRBV10-3, the J call TRBJ2-7; 7 bases agree with TRBD1. This CDR3 has 14 residues. Trimming took 2 bases from V and 6 from J; bases not matched to a gene: 7. Germline V gives CDR1 ENHRY, CDR2 SYGVKD. The CDR3 sequence: CAISEATGPGEQYF. CDR3 bases: TGTGCCATCAGTGAGGCGACAGGGCCGGGCGAGCAGTACTTC.

This clone appeared once. CDR3 amino acids: CASTAEDFEAFF. The CDR3 region has the DNA TGTGCCAGTACCGCGGAGGATTTTGAAGCTTTCTTT. This chain joins TRBV19 and TRBJ1-1; D uncertain. Germline CDR1 reads LNHDA; CDR2 reads SQIVND (reference sequence). The V end lost 7 bases, the J end lost 7 bases, and 13 bases lay between the germline ends. The CDR3 loop spans 12 amino acids. Complete variable domain (other parts from reference TRBV19 and TRBJ1-1): DGGITQSPKYLFRKEGQNVTLSCEQNLNHDAMYWYRQDPGQGLRLIYYSQIVNDFQKGDIAEGYSVSREKKESFPLTVTSAQKNPTAFYLCASTAEDFEAFFGQGTRLTVV.

This clone was counted once. The chain couples TRBV5-4 to TRBJ2-3, with 8 positions matching TRBD2. Germline assignment: CDR1 SGHNT and CDR2 YYREEE (reference sequence). There are 16 residues in the CDR3. V shed 4 bases and J 0 bases; nucleotides not matched to a gene: 7. Written as DNA, the CDR3 is TGTGCCAGCAGCCCCGGGAGGGCCCCCAGCACAGATACGCAGTATTTT. This sequence encodes CASSPGRAPSTDTQYF.

The rearrangement uses TRBV27 and TRBJ2-1; 11 nucleotides agree with TRBD2. From germline, CDR1 is MNHEY and CDR2 SMNVEV (reference sequence). This CDR3 comprises 16 residues. The V and J ends lost 7 bases and 10 bases, in that order; junction bases with no gene match: 15. The CDR3 here is CASTPLRLAGTVEQFF. The CDR3 bases are TGTGCCAGCACCCCCTTAAGACTAGCGGGAACCGTAGAGCAGTTCTTC.

The CDR3 DNA is TGTGCCAGCAGCTCCTACAGGGGAAGTGGCTACACCTTC. Its protein is CASSSYRGSGYTF. The chain combines TRBV6-4 with TRBJ1-2, with 7 nucleotides matching TRBD1. V lost 6 bases, J lost 7 bases, and 8 bases stayed unmatched. The CDR3 consists of 13 residues. Germline loops: CDR1 MRHNA, CDR2 SNTAGT.

The chain joins TRBV30 to TRBJ1-2; possibly TRBD1 for D (6 bases). The CDR3 is 16 amino acids. Looked up from germline, CDR1 is GTSNPN and CDR2 is SVGIG (reference sequence). Trimming removed 7 bases from V and 7 bases from J, with 28 bases in between. CDR3 DNA: TGTGCCTTTCTGAATATCCCCACAGGGCCCGTGAGTGGCTACACCTTC. Its translation is CAFLNIPTGPVSGYTF.

V is TRBV2 and J is TRBJ1-2, with TRBD1 as a possible D gene (5 bases). CDR1 and CDR2 from the germline V gene are SNHLY and FYNNEI. Trimming stripped 3 bases from V and 4 bases from J, with 18 bases between. There are 16 residues in the CDR3. CDR3 sequence: CASSDWDGRGIYGYTF. The CDR3 region has the DNA TGTGCCAGCAGTGACTGGGACGGCCGGGGGATCTATGGCTACACCTTC.

This chain uses TRBV5-4 with TRBJ2-4, with D maybe TRBD2 (6 bases). V lost 4 bases, J lost 5 bases, and 10 bases lay in between. From germline, CDR1 is SGHNT and CDR2 YYREEE (reference sequence). The CDR3 is 13 residues long. CDR3 in DNA: TGTGCCAGCAGCCTCACGGGGGAAAACATTCAGTACTTC. Amino acids: CASSLTGENIQYF.

The count of this clone is one. The chain links TRBV28 to TRBJ1-2, with D unresolved. The CDR3 is 11 amino acids. Germline loops: CDR1 MDHEN, CDR2 SYDVKM. DNA for the CDR3: TGTGGCATTGGGAGCAACTATGGCTACACCTTC. Protein product: CGIGSNYGYTF.